This T cell receptor (beta chain) originates from a study of blood T cell dynamics during melanoma immunotherapy (dated by TCRdb to about 2020). A note on the overall study: Patients had metastatic melanoma and received first-line pembrolizumab or nivolumab plus ipilimumab as standard of care in the United Kingdom. To find early correlates of response, the study profiled the peripheral T cell receptor repertoires of patients with metastatic melanoma both before and after one cycle of checkpoint inhibitor therapy. The training cohort consisted of consecutive patients, while an additional independent group of patients from the same centre was pooled to form an external validation set.

What the time point label conveys for this sample: week 3, after first cycle of checkpoint inhibitor. Blood was sampled before treatment (T0) and at week 3 (W3), after the first cycle of checkpoint blockade. Except for two patients with rapid clinical progression, response was assessed 12 weeks after the first infusion by RECIST 1.1; disease control meant complete response, partial response or stable disease. Patients with prior systemic cancer treatment, concomitant immunosuppressant therapy or synchronous other active malignancies were excluded. TCR beta was sequenced in both bulk PBMC and plasma cell-free DNA in order to track circulating cells as well as T cell turnover. PBMC were isolated from blood with Lymphoprep and SepMate tubes, followed by red cell lysis. QIAamp DNA Blood Mini kits were used to extract DNA from PBMC and sorted T cell subsets. The CDR3 contains 12 residues, cysteine and phenylalanine counted. The kept DNA is CDR3 alone, 36 bases in frame from the first base. Cut back by 5 bases and 5 bases, the V and J ends lie 9 bases apart. CDR1 is given as LGHNA and CDR2 as YNFKEQ, both from the germline V gene.

Every bulk PBMC sample was loaded with the same fixed amount of around 400 ng of DNA. TCR beta CDR3 sequences were amplified from genomic DNA with the immunoSEQ TCRb Assay kit following manufacturer instructions. The KAPA Library Quantification Kit for Illumina platforms was used to quantify pooled libraries by qPCR. Pooled libraries were clustered at 0.6-1.1 pM and sequenced on an Illumina NextSeq 500. Per the source publication's procedure: Analysis of the TCR data relied on immunoSEQ ANALYZER and the R LymphoSeq package. A rearrangement efficiency score was calculated as productive divided by the sum of productive and non-productive CDR3 sequences. Clonality was measured with the Gini coefficient and diversity with the Renyi index at alpha=1, compared pairwise between timepoints within each patient. In LymphoSeq, clonal relatedness was computed with an edit distance of 3 and repertoire similarity was computed with the Bhattacharyya coefficient. Linear discriminant analysis on week-3 changes in clonality and diversity was built with the R MASS and caret packages to classify response. Here the immuneACCESS table is served through TCRdb, limited to in-frame sequences with V and J called. Missing clones are a known gap in these copies; in checked studies unresolved V genes cover under half, and the rest lacks a known reason. V and J calls and clone size are given by that table; D and trimming were obtained from the DNA. This sample lists about 17,000 clones; 70% to 90% were detected once. In total, the top ten clones hold about 6.8% of the sample.

This clone appeared once. The antigen this receptor binds is unknown. No base quality values were provided; no much bigger clone lies one nucleotide off. Summary of the overall study and its limitations: The study could not determine whether the T cell clones driving repertoire changes were melanoma-specific or reflected general immune activation. Unlike progressors, patients who went on to achieve disease control showed a bifurcated reorganization of the PBMC repertoire at W3, with either increased clonality or increased diversity. The relatively small sample size was recognized as a factor that could limit how well the results generalize.

The sample was blood, taken from a patient treated with checkpoint blockade. This sequence was found in a human donor with melanoma. This receptor chain uses TRBV4-2 and TRBJ1-1; possibly the D gene is TRBD1, per 6 matching bases. CDR3 reads: CASSEGGTEAFF. The DNA sequence reads TGTGCCAGCAGCGAGGGGGGGACTGAAGCTTTCTTT.